This T cell receptor beta chain is drawn from a study of T-cell memory formation after mild COVID-19. Germline CDR1 reads DFQATT; CDR2 reads SNEGSKA (reference sequence). This CDR3 spans 14 amino acids. The V and J ends lost 3 bases and 4 bases, in that order; junction bases with no gene match: 4. TCRdb re-called the 5' RACE reads through MiXCR, storing one row per CDR3 protein. The table includes around 440,000 distinct CDR3 sequences, roughly 18% detected once. Comment on this clonotype: The antigen is undetermined.

Findings and caveats of the study: Clones that contracted from day 15 to 85 were balanced CD4/CD8, while later expanders leaned CD4+.

The chain is built from TRBV20-1 and TRBJ2-3; TRBD1 agrees at 10 bases. Sequencing was carried out using PBMCs or a T cell subset sorted from them (not recorded which). The sequence was obtained from an adult woman who had mild COVID-19 (a few samples of this study predate the infection). Cell type and time point are not known. In DNA form, the CDR3 reads TGCAGTGCTAGTCGGACAGGGGGTCCAGATACGCAGTATTTT. Translation gives CSASRTGGPDTQYF.